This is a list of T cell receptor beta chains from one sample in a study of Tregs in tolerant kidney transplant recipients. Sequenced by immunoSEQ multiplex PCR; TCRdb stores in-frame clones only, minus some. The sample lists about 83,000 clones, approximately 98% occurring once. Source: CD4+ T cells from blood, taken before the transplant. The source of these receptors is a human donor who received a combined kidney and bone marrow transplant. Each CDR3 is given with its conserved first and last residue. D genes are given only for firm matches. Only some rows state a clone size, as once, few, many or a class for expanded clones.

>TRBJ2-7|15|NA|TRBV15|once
CATSREVEGTDEQYF
TGTGCCACCAGCAGAGAGGTCGAGGGCACAGACGAGCAGTACTTC
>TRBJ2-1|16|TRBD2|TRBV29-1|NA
CSVVTGLAGIYNEQFF
TGCAGCGTCGTCACGGGACTAGCGGGGATCTACAATGAGCAGTTCTTC
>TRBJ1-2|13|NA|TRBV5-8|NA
CASSLKQHYGYTF
TGTGCCAGCAGCTTGAAACAGCACTATGGCTACACCTTC
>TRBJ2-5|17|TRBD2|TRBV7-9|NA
CASSSPLLIAGEETQYF
TGTGCCAGCAGCTCCCCTTTGTTGATAGCGGGGGAAGAGACCCAGTACTTC
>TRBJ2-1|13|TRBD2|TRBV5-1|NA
CASTPGGPNEQFF
TGCGCCAGCACCCCGGGGGGGCCTAATGAGCAGTTCTTC
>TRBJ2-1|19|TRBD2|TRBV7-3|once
CASSLWTSGGGSSYNEQFF
TGTGCCAGCAGCTTATGGACGAGCGGGGGCGGGAGCTCCTACAATGAGCAGTTCTTC
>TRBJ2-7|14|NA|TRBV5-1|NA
CASSWTTHSYEQYF
TGCGCCAGCAGCTGGACTACCCATTCCTACGAGCAGTACTTC
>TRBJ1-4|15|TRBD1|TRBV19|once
CASSRTRDRGLKLFF
TGTGCCAGTAGTCGAACACGGGACAGGGGACTCAAACTGTTTTTT
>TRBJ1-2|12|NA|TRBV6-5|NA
CASKEADYGYTF
TGTGCCAGCAAGGAGGCAGACTATGGCTACACCTTC
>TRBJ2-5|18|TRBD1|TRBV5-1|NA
CASSLGLTGGWSKETQYF
TGCGCCAGCAGCTTGGGCCTGACAGGGGGCTGGAGCAAGGAGACCCAGTACTTC
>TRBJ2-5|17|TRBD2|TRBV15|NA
CATSRDTGLAVGETQYF
TGTGCCACCAGCAGAGATACGGGCCTAGCGGTGGGAGAGACCCAGTACTTC
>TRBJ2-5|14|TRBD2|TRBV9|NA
CASSPSGRGGTQYF
TGTGCCAGCAGCCCTAGCGGGAGAGGGGGGACCCAGTACTTC
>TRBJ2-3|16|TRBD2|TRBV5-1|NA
CASSISGGGRPDTQYF
TGCGCCAGCAGCATTAGCGGGGGGGGCCGGCCAGATACGCAGTATTTT
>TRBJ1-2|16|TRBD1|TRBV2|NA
CASSEKDRGTNYGYTF
TGTGCCAGCAGTGAAAAGGACAGGGGAACTAACTATGGCTACACCTTC
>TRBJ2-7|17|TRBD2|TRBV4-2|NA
CASSQGPSASGFTEQYF
TGTGCCAGCAGCCAAGGCCCCAGCGCTAGCGGGTTCACCGAGCAGTACTTC
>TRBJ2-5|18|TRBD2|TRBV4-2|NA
CASSQGGLAGGLGETQYF
TGTGCCAGCAGCCAAGGGGGTCTAGCGGGGGGGCTGGGGGAGACCCAGTACTTC
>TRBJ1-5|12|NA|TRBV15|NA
CATSRDYGPQHF
TGTGCCACCAGCAGAGATTACGGGCCCCAGCATTTT
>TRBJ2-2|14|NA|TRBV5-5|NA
CASSWYRASWELFF
TGTGCCAGCAGTTGGTACAGGGCTAGTTGGGAGCTGTTTTTT
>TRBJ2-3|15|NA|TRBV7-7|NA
CASSAQGTSTDTQYF
TGTGCCAGCAGCGCACAGGGTACTAGCACAGATACGCAGTATTTT
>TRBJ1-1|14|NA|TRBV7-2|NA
CASSSPAENTEAFF
TGTGCCAGCAGCTCACCGGCGGAGAACACTGAAGCTTTCTTT
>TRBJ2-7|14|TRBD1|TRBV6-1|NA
CASRRGGDSYEQYF
TGTGCCAGCAGGCGAGGGGGCGACTCCTACGAGCAGTACTTC
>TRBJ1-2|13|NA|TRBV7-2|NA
CASSDPVSYGYTF
TGTGCCAGCAGCGATCCAGTCTCCTATGGCTACACCTTC
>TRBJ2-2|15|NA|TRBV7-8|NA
CASSLYGADTGELFF
TGTGCCAGCAGCTTGTACGGAGCGGACACCGGGGAGCTGTTTTTT
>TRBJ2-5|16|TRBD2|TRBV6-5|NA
CASSYSLAGAQETQYF
TGTGCCAGCAGTTACTCTCTAGCGGGGGCACAAGAGACCCAGTACTTC
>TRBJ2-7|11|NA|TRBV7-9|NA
CASSSRGEQYF
TGTGCCAGCAGCTCCAGAGGGGAGCAGTACTTC
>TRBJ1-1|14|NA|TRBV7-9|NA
CASSLTRGNTEAFF
TGTGCCAGCAGCCTAACCAGGGGGAACACTGAAGCTTTCTTT
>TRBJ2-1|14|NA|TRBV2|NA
CASSRTEKSNEQFF
TGTGCCAGCAGCCGGACAGAAAAGTCCAATGAGCAGTTCTTC
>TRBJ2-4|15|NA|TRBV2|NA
CASSVSGTAKNIQYF
TGTGCCAGCAGTGTTTCGGGTACGGCCAAAAACATTCAGTACTTC
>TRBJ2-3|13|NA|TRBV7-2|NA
CASSAQTADTQYF
TGTGCCAGCAGCGCGCAGACAGCAGATACGCAGTATTTT
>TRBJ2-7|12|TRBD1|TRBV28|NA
CASTTRRDSCDF
TGTGCCAGCACTACACGCCGGGACAGTTGCGACTTC
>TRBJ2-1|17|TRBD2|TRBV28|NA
CASRVTSGTISYNEQFF
TGTGCCAGCAGAGTGACTAGCGGGACCATCTCCTACAATGAGCAGTTCTTC
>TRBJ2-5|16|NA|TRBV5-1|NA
CASSYRQDAWEETQYF
TGCGCCAGCAGCTACCGACAGGACGCTTGGGAAGAGACCCAGTACTTC
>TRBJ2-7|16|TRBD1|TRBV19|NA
CASSKMGTGISYEQYF
TGTGCCAGTAGTAAGATGGGGACAGGGATCTCCTACGAGCAGTACTTC
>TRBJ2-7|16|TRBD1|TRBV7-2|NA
CASSLVRRTGGSEQYF
TGTGCCAGCAGCTTAGTAAGGAGGACAGGGGGCAGTGAGCAGTACTTC
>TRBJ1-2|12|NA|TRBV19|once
CASSTREGGYTF
TGTGCCAGTAGTACCCGGGAAGGTGGCTACACCTTC